A single TCR beta chain is shown here with its context. This entry comes from a study of blood T cell repertoires in COVID-19. Study-wide background: Whether acute or convalescent, the COVID-19 samples came from the United States, Italy and Spain. T cells, B-cell-depleted T cells, or PBMCs supplied cDNA or gDNA.

In the study's own analysis: Researchers report that nucleated cell counts were estimated from reference gene primer amplification. The method was immunoSEQ multiplex PCR; TCRdb's version includes in-frame clones alone and lacks a portion of them. V, J and clone size were drawn from that table, and D and trimming were deduced from the DNA. The table lists 150,000 to 200,000 clones, about three quarters of them singletons. CDR1 and CDR2 (germline): SGHNT, YENEEA. The CDR3 is 18 residues long. The V and J ends lost 5 bases and 2 bases, in that order; junction bases with no gene match: 15. This receptor was obtained from a woman in her 70s with acute or convalescent COVID-19. Source material: peripheral blood. The chain joins TRBV11-3 to TRBJ1-5; TRBD1 agrees at 7 bases. The CDR3 nucleotides read TGTGCCAGCAGCCACCGCAGCCGACAGGGAGGCGGCAATCAGCCCCAGCATTTT. It is translated as CASSHRSRQGGGNQPQHF.